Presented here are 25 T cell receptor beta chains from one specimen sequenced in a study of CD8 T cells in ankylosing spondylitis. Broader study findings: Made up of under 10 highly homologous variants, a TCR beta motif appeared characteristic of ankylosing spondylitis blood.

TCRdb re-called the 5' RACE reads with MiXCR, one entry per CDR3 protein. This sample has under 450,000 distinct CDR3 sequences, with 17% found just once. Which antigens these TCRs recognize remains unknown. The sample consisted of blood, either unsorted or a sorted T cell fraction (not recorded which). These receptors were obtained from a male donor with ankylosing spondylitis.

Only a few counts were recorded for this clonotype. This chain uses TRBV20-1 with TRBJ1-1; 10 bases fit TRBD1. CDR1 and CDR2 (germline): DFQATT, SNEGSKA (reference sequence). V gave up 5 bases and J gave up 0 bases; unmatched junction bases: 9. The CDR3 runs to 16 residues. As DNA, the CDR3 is TGCAGTGCTGCAAGACAGGGGGCACCTATGAACACTGAAGCTTTCTTT. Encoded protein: CSAARQGAPMNTEAFF.

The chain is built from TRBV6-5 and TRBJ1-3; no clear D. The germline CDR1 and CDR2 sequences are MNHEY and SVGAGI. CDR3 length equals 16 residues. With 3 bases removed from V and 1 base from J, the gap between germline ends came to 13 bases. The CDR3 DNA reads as TGTGCCAGCAGTTATAGCCGAGTCACATCTGGAAACACCATATATTTT. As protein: CASSYSRVTSGNTIYF.

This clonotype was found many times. The CDR3 region is CASSRQGATGELFF. The CDR3 nucleotides are TGTGCCAGCAGTCGACAGGGGGCCACCGGGGAGCTGTTTTTT. The genes are TRBV12-3 or TRBV12-4 and TRBJ2-2; TRBD1 agrees at 10 bases. The J segment lost 4 bases and the V segment lost 5 bases, leaving 1 base of the junction unmatched. There are 14 residues in the CDR3.

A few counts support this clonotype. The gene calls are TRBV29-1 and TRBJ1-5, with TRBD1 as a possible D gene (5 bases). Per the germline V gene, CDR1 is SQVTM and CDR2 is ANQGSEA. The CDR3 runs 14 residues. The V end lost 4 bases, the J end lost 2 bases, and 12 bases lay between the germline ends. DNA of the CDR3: TGCAGCGTTGCCTTAGGGGCTGGCAATCAGCCCCAGCATTTT. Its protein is CSVALGAGNQPQHF.

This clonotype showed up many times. The CDR3 sequence is CASSFSGSTEAFF. CDR3 coding DNA: TGTGCCAGCAGTTTTTCAGGGTCCACTGAAGCTTTCTTT. This chain uses TRBV12-3 or TRBV12-4 with TRBJ1-1; TRBD1 might be the D (5 bases). V was pared by 3 bases and J by 4 bases, with 9 bases between. The CDR3 covers 13 residues.

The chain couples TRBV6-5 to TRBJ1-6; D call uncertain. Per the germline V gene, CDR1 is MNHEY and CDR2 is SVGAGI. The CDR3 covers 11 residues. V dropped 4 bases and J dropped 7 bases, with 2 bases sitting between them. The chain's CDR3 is CASSSNSPLHF. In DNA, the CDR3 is TGTGCCAGCAGTTCAAATTCACCCCTCCACTTT.

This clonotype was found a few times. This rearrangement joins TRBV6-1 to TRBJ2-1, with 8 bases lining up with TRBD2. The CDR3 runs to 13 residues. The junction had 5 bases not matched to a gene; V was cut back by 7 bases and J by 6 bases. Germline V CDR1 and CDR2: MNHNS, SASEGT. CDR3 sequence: CASKAGALNEQFF. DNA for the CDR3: TGTGCCAGCAAAGCGGGGGCGCTCAATGAGCAGTTCTTC.

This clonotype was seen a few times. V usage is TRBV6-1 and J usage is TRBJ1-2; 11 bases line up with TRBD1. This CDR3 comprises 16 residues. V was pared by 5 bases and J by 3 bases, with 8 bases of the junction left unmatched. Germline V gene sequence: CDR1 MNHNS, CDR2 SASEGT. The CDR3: CASSNTLGQGDYGYTF. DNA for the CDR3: TGTGCCAGCAGTAATACCCTGGGACAGGGGGACTATGGCTACACCTTC.

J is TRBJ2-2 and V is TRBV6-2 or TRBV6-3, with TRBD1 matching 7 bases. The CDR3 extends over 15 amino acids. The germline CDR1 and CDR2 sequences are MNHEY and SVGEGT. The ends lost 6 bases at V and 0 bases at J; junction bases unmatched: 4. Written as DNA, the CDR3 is TGTGCCAGCAGGATGGGACAGCCGAACACCGGGGAGCTGTTTTTT. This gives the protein CASRMGQPNTGELFF.

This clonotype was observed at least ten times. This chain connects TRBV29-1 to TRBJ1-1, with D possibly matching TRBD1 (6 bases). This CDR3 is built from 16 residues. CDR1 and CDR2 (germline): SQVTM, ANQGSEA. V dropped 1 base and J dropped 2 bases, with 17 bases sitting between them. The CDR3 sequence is CSVEAETGTRNTEAFF. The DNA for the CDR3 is TGCAGCGTTGAAGCCGAGACAGGAACAAGAAACACTGAAGCTTTCTTT.

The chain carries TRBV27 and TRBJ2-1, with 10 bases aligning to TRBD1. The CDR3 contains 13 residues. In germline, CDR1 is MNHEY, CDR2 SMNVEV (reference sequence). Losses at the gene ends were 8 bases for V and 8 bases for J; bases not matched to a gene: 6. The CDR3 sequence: CASRRQGAYEQFF. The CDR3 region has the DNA TGTGCCAGCCGAAGACAGGGGGCGTATGAGCAGTTCTTC.

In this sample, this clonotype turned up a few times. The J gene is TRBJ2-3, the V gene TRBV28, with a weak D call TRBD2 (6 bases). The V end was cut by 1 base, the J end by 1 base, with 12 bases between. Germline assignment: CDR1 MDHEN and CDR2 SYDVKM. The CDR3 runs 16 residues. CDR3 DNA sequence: TGTGCCAGCAGTTTATATGTGGGAGGCGGCACAGATACGCAGTATTTT. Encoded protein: CASSLYVGGGTDTQYF. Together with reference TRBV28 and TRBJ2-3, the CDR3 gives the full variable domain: DVKVTQSSRYLVKRTGEKVFLECVQDMDHENMFWYRQDPGLGLRLIYFSYDVKMKEKGDIPEGYSVSREKKERFSLILESASTNQTSMYLCASSLYVGGGTDTQYFGPGTRLTVL.

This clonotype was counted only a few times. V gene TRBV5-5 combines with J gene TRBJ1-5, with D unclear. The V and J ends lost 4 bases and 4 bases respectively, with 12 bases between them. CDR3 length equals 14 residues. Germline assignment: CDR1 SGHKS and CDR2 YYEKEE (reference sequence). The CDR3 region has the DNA TGTGCCAGCAGCCCGGAAAGAGCTAATCAGCCCCAGCATTTT. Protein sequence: CASSPERANQPQHF.

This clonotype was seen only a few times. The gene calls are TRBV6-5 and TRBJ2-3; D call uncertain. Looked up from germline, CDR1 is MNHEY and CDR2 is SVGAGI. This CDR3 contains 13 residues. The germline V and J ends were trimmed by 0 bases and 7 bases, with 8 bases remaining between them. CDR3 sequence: CASSYSNVYTQYF. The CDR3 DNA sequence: TGTGCCAGCAGTTACTCGAATGTGTATACGCAGTATTTT.

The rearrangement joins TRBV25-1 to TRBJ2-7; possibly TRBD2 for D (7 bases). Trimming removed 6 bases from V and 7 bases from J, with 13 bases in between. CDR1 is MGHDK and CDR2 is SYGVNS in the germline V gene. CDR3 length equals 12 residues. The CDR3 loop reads CASRPEGGEQYF. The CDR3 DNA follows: TGTGCCAGCAGGCCGGAGGGGGGGGAGCAGTACTTC.

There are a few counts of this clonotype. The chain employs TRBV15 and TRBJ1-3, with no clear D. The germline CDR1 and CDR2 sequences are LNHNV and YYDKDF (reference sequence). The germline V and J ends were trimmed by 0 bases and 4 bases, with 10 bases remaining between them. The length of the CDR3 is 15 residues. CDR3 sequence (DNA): TGTGCCACCAGCAGAGATCGCGCCATGGGAAACACCATATATTTT. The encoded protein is CATSRDRAMGNTIYF.

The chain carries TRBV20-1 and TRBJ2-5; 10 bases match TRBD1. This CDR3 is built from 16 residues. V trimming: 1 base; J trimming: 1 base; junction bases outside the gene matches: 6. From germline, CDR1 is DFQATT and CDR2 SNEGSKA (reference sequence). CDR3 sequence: CSARGPGQGTQETQYF. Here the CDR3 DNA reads TGCAGTGCTAGAGGGCCGGGACAGGGGACCCAAGAGACCCAGTACTTC.

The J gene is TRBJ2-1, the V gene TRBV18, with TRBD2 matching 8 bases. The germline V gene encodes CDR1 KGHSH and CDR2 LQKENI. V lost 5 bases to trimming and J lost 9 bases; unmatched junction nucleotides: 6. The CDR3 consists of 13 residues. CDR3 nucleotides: TGTGCCAGCTCAGTTTCGGGGGGGAGTGAGCAGTTCTTC. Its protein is CASSVSGGSEQFF.

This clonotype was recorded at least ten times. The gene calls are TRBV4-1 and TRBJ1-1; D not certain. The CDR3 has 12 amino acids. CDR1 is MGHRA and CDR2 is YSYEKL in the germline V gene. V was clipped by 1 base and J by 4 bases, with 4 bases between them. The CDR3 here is CASSQGVTEAFF. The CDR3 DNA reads TGCGCCAGCAGCCAAGGTGTCACTGAAGCTTTCTTT.

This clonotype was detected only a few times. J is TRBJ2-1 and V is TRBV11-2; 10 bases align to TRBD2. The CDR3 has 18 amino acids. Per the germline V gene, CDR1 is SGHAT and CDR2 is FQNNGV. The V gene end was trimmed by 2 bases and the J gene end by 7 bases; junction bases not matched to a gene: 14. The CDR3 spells CASSLKGPTSGSWNEQFF. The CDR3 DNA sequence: TGTGCCAGCAGCTTAAAAGGACCGACTAGCGGGTCATGGAATGAGCAGTTCTTC.

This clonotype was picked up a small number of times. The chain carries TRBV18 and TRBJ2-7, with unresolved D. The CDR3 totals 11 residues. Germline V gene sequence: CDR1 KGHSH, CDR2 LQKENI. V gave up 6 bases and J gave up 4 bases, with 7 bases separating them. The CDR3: CASSDVYEQYF. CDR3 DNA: TGTGCCAGCTCGGACGTTTACGAGCAGTACTTC.

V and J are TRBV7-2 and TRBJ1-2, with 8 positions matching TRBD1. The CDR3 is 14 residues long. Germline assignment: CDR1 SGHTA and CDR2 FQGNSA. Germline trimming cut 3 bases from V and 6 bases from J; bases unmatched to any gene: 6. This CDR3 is CASSLRRTGNGYTF. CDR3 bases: TGTGCCAGCAGCTTGAGGCGGACAGGGAATGGCTACACCTTC.

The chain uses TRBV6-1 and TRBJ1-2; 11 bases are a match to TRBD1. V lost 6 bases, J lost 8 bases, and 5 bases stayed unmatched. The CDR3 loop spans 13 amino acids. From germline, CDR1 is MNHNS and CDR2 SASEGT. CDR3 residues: CASSRDRGDGYTF. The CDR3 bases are TGTGCCAGCAGCCGGGACAGGGGGGACGGCTACACCTTC.

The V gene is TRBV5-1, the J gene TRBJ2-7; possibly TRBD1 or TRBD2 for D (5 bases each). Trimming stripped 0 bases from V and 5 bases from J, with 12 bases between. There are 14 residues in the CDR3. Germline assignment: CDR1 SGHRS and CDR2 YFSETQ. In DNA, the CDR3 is TGCGCCAGCAGCTTGGCGGGGCAGGGAGACGAGCAGTACTTC. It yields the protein CASSLAGQGDEQYF.

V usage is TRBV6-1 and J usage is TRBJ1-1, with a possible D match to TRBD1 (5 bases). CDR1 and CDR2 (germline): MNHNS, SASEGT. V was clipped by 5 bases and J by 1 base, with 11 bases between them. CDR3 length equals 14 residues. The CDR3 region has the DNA TGTGCCAGCAGTCCAACGACAGCGAACACTGAAGCTTTCTTT. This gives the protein CASSPTTANTEAFF.